One and the same sample provided the 7 T cell receptor beta chains below, sequenced in a study of CD8+ T cells in alopecia areata. Following RNA extraction, reverse transcription yielded cDNA that acted as the sequencing template. Using immunoSEQ multiplex PCR, the repertoire was profiled, and TCRdb retains in-frame clones only, with some absent. The data contain about 190,000 clones, under 60% of them singletons. The sample's treatment: oral pan-JAK inhibitor, 5-10 mg twice daily. Source: CD8+ T cells sorted from blood, taken at week 24, from a patient treated with tofacitinib. The receptors here all came from a human donor with alopecia areata.

This clone was recorded a few times. The chain has TRBV30 and TRBJ1-1; the D is unclear. Germline V lookup: CDR1 GTSNPN, CDR2 SVGIG (reference sequence). V was pared by 0 bases and J by 5 bases, with 13 bases between. This CDR3 has 14 amino acids. This CDR3 reads CAWSVARVWTEAFF. The CDR3 nucleotides are TGTGCCTGGAGTGTAGCTAGGGTTTGGACTGAAGCTTTCTTT.

As regards this clone: The sample has other DNA sequences that encode this CDR3 too. This chain links TRBV5-1 with TRBJ2-1; D gene unclear. V gave up 0 bases and J gave up 7 bases, with 2 bases separating them. Germline assignment: CDR1 SGHRS and CDR2 YFSETQ. The CDR3 is made up of 11 amino acids. CDR3 region: CASSLANEQFF. The CDR3 bases are TGCGCCAGCAGCTTGGCGAATGAGCAGTTCTTC.

About this clone: Within the sample, other DNA sequences also encode this same CDR3. This sequence joins TRBV5-1 and TRBJ2-7; possible D gene TRBD2, 6 bases. Germline CDR1 is SGHRS and CDR2 is YFSETQ. This CDR3 has 13 residues. The V and J ends lost 0 bases and 3 bases respectively, with 7 bases between them. CDR3 in amino acids: CASSLAGSYEQYF. The CDR3 DNA follows: TGCGCCAGCAGCTTGGCCGGGAGCTACGAGCAGTACTTC.

The chain employs TRBV11-2 and TRBJ2-5; no clear D. The CDR3 covers 14 residues. Deletions cut 1 base from V and 5 bases from J, with 11 bases between. Germline CDR1 and CDR2: SGHAT and FQNNGV. The CDR3 reads CASSLGYAMETQYF. The CDR3 bases are TGTGCCAGCAGCTTAGGATACGCGATGGAGACCCAGTACTTC.

This clone has a handful of counts. This sequence joins TRBV7-9 and TRBJ2-7, with TRBD1 matching 9 bases. Germline loops: CDR1 SEHNR, CDR2 FQNEAQ (reference sequence). V was pared by 6 bases and J by 0 bases, with 6 bases of the junction left unmatched. The CDR3 is 15 residues long. The CDR3 DNA is TGTGCCAGCAGTTGGGGACAGGGCTACTCCTACGAGCAGTACTTC. It specifies CASSWGQGYSYEQYF.

The chain carries TRBV30 and TRBJ1-4; possible D gene TRBD1, 6 bases. This CDR3 is built from 11 residues. V lost 4 bases to trimming and J lost 7 bases, with 7 bases between them. Germline V gene sequence: CDR1 GTSNPN, CDR2 SVGIG (reference sequence). In nucleotides, the CDR3 is TGTGCCTGGACACAGGGTGAAAAACTGTTTTTT. Translating gives CAWTQGEKLFF.

CDR3 protein: CASSDSGVYEQYF. The CDR3 DNA reads as TGTGCCAGCAGTGACTCGGGGGTCTACGAGCAGTACTTC. The V and J genes are TRBV6-1 and TRBJ2-7, with a weak D call TRBD2 (6 bases). Germline lookup yields CDR1 MNHNS and CDR2 SASEGT. V lost 3 bases to trimming and J lost 3 bases, with 9 bases between them. The CDR3 runs to 13 residues.